The 5 T cell receptor beta chains listed next were all sequenced from one sample in a study of blood T cell repertoires in COVID-19. Produced via immunoSEQ multiplex PCR; TCRdb's table is partial and in-frame only. The sample lists some 240,000 clones, approximately 80% occurring once. The sequencing sample was made of peripheral blood. Every receptor here comes from a woman of 80 years or more with acute or convalescent COVID-19.

This clone is a singleton in its sample. This chain connects TRBV6-6 to TRBJ2-7, with TRBD1 matching over 12 bases. From germline, CDR1 is MNHNY and CDR2 SVGAGI (reference sequence). V lost 4 bases and J lost 1; bases outside the gene matches: 5. The CDR3 extends over 16 amino acids. The DNA for the CDR3 is TGTGCCAGCAGTTCCCTGGGACAGGGGGCTTCCTACGAGCAGTACTTC. This sequence encodes CASSSLGQGASYEQYF.

The V call is TRBV28, the J call TRBJ2-2, with TRBD1 matching 8 bases. J lost 5 bases, V lost 7 bases, and 6 bases had no gene match. The CDR3 runs to 14 residues. CDR1 is MDHEN, CDR2 SYDVKM, per germline. The CDR3 DNA follows: TGTGCCAGCAACTTACAGGGGGTTACCGGGGAGCTGTTTTTT. Translated: CASNLQGVTGELFF.

The sample holds one count of this clone. The V and J genes are TRBV6-5 and TRBJ1-1; a possible D gene is TRBD1 (6 bases). This CDR3 comprises 16 residues. The V gene lost 2 bases and the J gene lost 0 bases, with 13 bases spanning the gap. Looked up from germline, CDR1 is MNHEY and CDR2 is SVGAGI. CDR3 in amino acids: CASSYSETGVNTEAFF. The CDR3 DNA reads as TGTGCCAGCAGTTACAGCGAGACAGGTGTGAACACTGAAGCTTTCTTT.

This chain uses TRBV5-8 with TRBJ1-4, with 9 bases aligning to TRBD1. This CDR3 has 15 residues. Germline V gives CDR1 SGHTS, CDR2 YDEGEE. The V and J ends lost 6 bases and 4 bases, in that order; junction bases with no gene match: 7. The CDR3 here is CASTSGDRVNEKLFF. In nucleotides, the CDR3 is TGTGCCAGCACCTCAGGGGACAGGGTTAATGAAAAACTGTTTTTT.

The chain couples TRBV28 to TRBJ2-7; 14 bases are a match to TRBD2. The CDR3 has 18 amino acids. The junction had 13 bases not matched to a gene; V was cut back by 5 bases and J by 4 bases. Germline V CDR1 and CDR2: MDHEN, SYDVKM. CDR3 region: CASSPGLAGALLRYEQYF. For the CDR3, the DNA is TGTGCCAGCAGTCCGGGACTAGCGGGGGCCCTTCTAAGATACGAGCAGTACTTC.